This T cell receptor beta chain was retrieved from a study of blood T cell repertoires in COVID-19. Measured with immunoSEQ multiplex PCR; TCRdb has only the in-frame clones, and not every one. The data hold under 250,000 clones, with 70% to 90% observed a single time. Germline trimming cut 8 bases from V and 4 bases from J; bases unmatched to any gene: 6. The CDR3 covers 13 residues. This clonotype was sampled from a man aged 50 to 60 with acute or convalescent COVID-19. The chain joins TRBV12-3 or TRBV12-4 to TRBJ2-5; TRBD1 aligns across 8 bases. Sequencing used peripheral blood. The CDR3 spells CASGMTGAETQYF. DNA of the CDR3: TGTGCCAGCGGCATGACAGGGGCAGAGACCCAGTACTTC.